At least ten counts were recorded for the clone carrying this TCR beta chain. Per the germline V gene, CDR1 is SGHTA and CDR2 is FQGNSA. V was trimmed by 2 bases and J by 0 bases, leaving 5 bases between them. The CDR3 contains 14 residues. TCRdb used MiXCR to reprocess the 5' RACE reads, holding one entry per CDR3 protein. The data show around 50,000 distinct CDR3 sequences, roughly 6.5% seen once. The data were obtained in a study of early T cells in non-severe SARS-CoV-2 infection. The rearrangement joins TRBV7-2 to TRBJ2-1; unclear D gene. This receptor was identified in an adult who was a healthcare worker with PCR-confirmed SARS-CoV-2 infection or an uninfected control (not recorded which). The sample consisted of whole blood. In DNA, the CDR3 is TGTGCCAGCAGCTTATCGGCCTCCTACAATGAGCAGTTCTTC. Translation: CASSLSASYNEQFF. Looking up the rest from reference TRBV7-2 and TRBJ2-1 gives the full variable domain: GAGVSQSPSNKVTEKGKDVELRCDPISGHTALYWYRQSLGQGLEFLIYFQGNSAPDKSGLPSDRFSAERTGGSVSTLTIQRTQQEDSAVYLCASSLSASYNEQFFGPGTRLTVL.